A selection of T cell receptor beta chains follows, all from one sample in a study of OX40 agonist ivuxolimab in advanced cancers. The table came from immunoSEQ multiplex PCR; TCRdb's copy has only in-frame clones and leaves some out. The profile shows about 63,000 clones, 80% to 90% of them singletons. Sequencing used CD4+ or CD8+ T cells sorted from blood, obtained in a trial of the OX40 agonist ivuxolimab. Every receptor here comes from an adult with an advanced solid tumor such as melanoma, head and neck, liver or kidney cancer. Both conserved end residues are part of each CDR3. D genes are given only for firm matches. Some rows have no size entry. The others give once, few or many, or a class for an expanded clone.

J: TRBJ2-7
size: -
D: TRBD2
V: TRBV20-1
CDR3: CSGLAAYEQYF
DNA: TGCAGTGGACTAGCCGCGTACGAGCAGTACTTC

J: TRBJ2-1
size: -
D: -
V: TRBV4-2
CDR3: CASSQEPGSYNEQFF
DNA: TGTGCCAGCAGCCAAGAACCGGGCTCCTACAATGAGCAGTTCTTC

J: TRBJ1-2
size: few
D: -
V: TRBV28
CDR3: CASSSDSWGYTF
DNA: TGTGCCAGCAGCTCGGACAGCTGGGGCTACACCTTC

J: TRBJ1-2
size: -
D: -
V: TRBV29-1
CDR3: CSILGTLSYGYTF
DNA: TGCAGCATTCTCGGGACTTTGAGCTATGGCTACACCTTC

J: TRBJ2-5
size: few
D: -
V: TRBV15
CDR3: CATSGAWSGETQYF
DNA: TGTGCCACCAGCGGTGCTTGGAGCGGAGAGACCCAGTACTTC

J: TRBJ1-2
size: -
D: TRBD1
V: TRBV28
CDR3: CASSRIGGDYGYTF
DNA: TGTGCCAGCAGCCGAATAGGGGGCGACTATGGCTACACCTTC

J: TRBJ2-3
size: once
D: TRBD1
V: TRBV30
CDR3: CAWRRRQGALRGSTDTQYF
DNA: TGTGCCTGGAGGAGGCGACAGGGGGCCTTGCGGGGGAGCACAGATACGCAGTATTTT

J: TRBJ2-1
size: -
D: -
V: TRBV5-6
CDR3: CASSFRPGGNNEQFF
DNA: TGTGCCAGCAGCTTTCGCCCCGGGGGCAACAATGAGCAGTTCTTC

J: TRBJ1-1
size: -
D: -
V: TRBV10-3
CDR3: CAIRRGKGPEAFF
DNA: TGTGCCATCAGGAGGGGGAAGGGGCCTGAAGCTTTCTTT

J: TRBJ2-3
size: -
D: -
V: TRBV5-1
CDR3: CASSTGQRTDTQYF
DNA: TGCGCCAGCAGCACGGGGCAGCGCACAGATACGCAGTATTTT

J: TRBJ2-7
size: -
D: TRBD1
V: TRBV7-9
CDR3: CASSLTRDRGRDEQYF
DNA: TGTGCCAGCAGCCTTACCAGGGACAGGGGGCGAGACGAGCAGTACTTC

J: TRBJ1-5
size: -
D: -
V: TRBV28
CDR3: CASIRFGNQPQHF
DNA: TGTGCCAGCATAAGGTTCGGAAATCAGCCCCAGCATTTT

J: TRBJ2-5
size: -
D: -
V: TRBV2
CDR3: CASSDLGQQETQYF
DNA: TGTGCCAGCAGTGACCTTGGGCAGCAAGAGACCCAGTACTTC

J: TRBJ1-3
size: -
D: -
V: TRBV6-1
CDR3: CASAKGRSGNTIYF
DNA: TGTGCCAGCGCTAAGGGAAGGTCTGGAAACACCATATATTTT

J: TRBJ2-5
size: -
D: -
V: TRBV7-2
CDR3: CASSSSQETQYF
DNA: TGTGCCAGCAGCTCCAGCCAAGAGACCCAGTACTTC

J: TRBJ2-3
size: -
D: TRBD2
V: TRBV2
CDR3: CASSESPGLAGVADTQYF
DNA: TGTGCCAGCAGTGAAAGTCCGGGACTAGCGGGAGTGGCAGATACGCAGTATTTT

J: TRBJ2-7
size: once
D: -
V: TRBV9
CDR3: CASSPRDVLSYEQYF
DNA: TGTGCCAGCAGCCCCCGGGACGTCCTCTCCTACGAGCAGTACTTC

J: TRBJ1-2
size: -
D: -
V: TRBV27
CDR3: CASTQGFVSNKLGLYGYTF
DNA: TGTGCCAGCACCCAGGGGTTTGTGTCGAATAAGCTAGGGCTCTATGGCTACACCTTC

J: TRBJ2-5
size: few
D: TRBD1
V: TRBV2
CDR3: CASERQGSLETQYF
DNA: TGTGCCAGCGAGAGACAGGGGAGCCTAGAGACCCAGTACTTC

J: TRBJ2-1
size: -
D: -
V: TRBV7-3
CDR3: CASSFRSSSYNEQFF
DNA: TGTGCCAGCAGCTTTCGGTCTAGCTCCTACAATGAGCAGTTCTTC

J: TRBJ2-7
size: -
D: TRBD1
V: TRBV7-9
CDR3: CASSTETGFEQYF
DNA: TGTGCCAGCAGCACCGAGACAGGGTTCGAGCAGTACTTC

J: TRBJ2-1
size: -
D: TRBD2
V: TRBV15
CDR3: CATSRPPGLAGGGSYNEQFF
DNA: TGTGCCACCAGCAGACCCCCGGGACTAGCGGGAGGAGGGTCCTACAATGAGCAGTTCTTC

J: TRBJ2-1
size: -
D: -
V: TRBV7-2
CDR3: CASSQAVGANEQFF
DNA: TGTGCCAGCAGCCAGGCGGTTGGGGCAAATGAGCAGTTCTTC

J: TRBJ2-3
size: -
D: -
V: TRBV28
CDR3: CASSPNTDTQYF
DNA: TGTGCCAGCAGCCCGAACACAGATACGCAGTATTTT

J: TRBJ2-2
size: -
D: TRBD1
V: TRBV7-6
CDR3: CASSLGQGINTGELFF
DNA: TGTGCCAGCAGCCTGGGACAGGGGATAAACACCGGGGAGCTGTTTTTT

J: TRBJ1-1
size: -
D: -
V: TRBV6-5
CDR3: CASSTGIEAFF
DNA: TGTGCCAGCAGTACAGGGATTGAAGCTTTCTTT

J: TRBJ2-1
size: -
D: -
V: TRBV10-1
CDR3: CASSESGAADFYNEQFF
DNA: TGCGCCAGCAGTGAGTCGGGAGCAGCGGACTTCTACAATGAGCAGTTCTTC

J: TRBJ2-2
size: -
D: TRBD2
V: TRBV11-3
CDR3: CASSLEGLAGDSNTGELFF
DNA: TGTGCCAGCAGCTTAGAGGGACTAGCGGGAGACTCGAACACCGGGGAGCTGTTTTTT

J: TRBJ2-5
size: -
D: TRBD1
V: TRBV6-1
CDR3: CASSEAEAGGQETQYF
DNA: TGTGCCAGCAGTGAAGCAGAGGCAGGGGGTCAAGAGACCCAGTACTTC

J: TRBJ2-7
size: -
D: -
V: TRBV30
CDR3: CALQIGGYEQYF
DNA: TGTGCCTTGCAGATCGGAGGTTACGAGCAGTACTTC

J: TRBJ2-2
size: -
D: -
V: TRBV9
CDR3: CASSGRTYTGELFF
DNA: TGTGCCAGCAGCGGACGGACATACACCGGGGAGCTGTTTTTT

J: TRBJ1-4
size: -
D: -
V: TRBV5-6
CDR3: CASSLGAVKEKLFF
DNA: TGTGCCAGCAGCTTGGGGGCGGTTAAAGAAAAACTGTTTTTT

J: TRBJ1-1
size: -
D: -
V: TRBV28
CDR3: CASSLYLGTDTEAFF
DNA: TGTGCCAGCAGTTTATATTTGGGTACGGACACTGAAGCTTTCTTT

J: TRBJ2-7
size: -
D: TRBD1
V: TRBV19
CDR3: CASSTQPGQGFYEQYF
DNA: TGTGCCAGTAGTACCCAACCGGGACAGGGATTCTACGAGCAGTACTTC

J: TRBJ1-5
size: -
D: -
V: TRBV7-2
CDR3: CASSLEVGARQPQHF
DNA: TGTGCCAGCAGCTTAGAGGTGGGGGCGCGTCAGCCCCAGCATTTT

J: TRBJ2-5
size: -
D: -
V: TRBV11-2
CDR3: CASSFNSKETQYF
DNA: TGTGCCAGCAGCTTCAACAGCAAAGAGACCCAGTACTTC

J: TRBJ1-4
size: -
D: -
V: TRBV7-2
CDR3: CASSLTPGEKLFF
DNA: TGTGCCAGCAGCTTAACTCCGGGGGAAAAACTGTTTTTT

J: TRBJ2-3
size: -
D: TRBD2
V: TRBV7-3
CDR3: CASSSGLAGSDTQYF
DNA: TGTGCCAGCAGCTCCGGACTAGCGGGATCAGATACGCAGTATTTT

J: TRBJ2-1
size: -
D: -
V: TRBV7-8
CDR3: CASSSGSGRSYNEQFF
DNA: TGTGCCAGCAGCTCGGGGAGCGGGCGCTCCTACAATGAGCAGTTCTTC

J: TRBJ2-1
size: -
D: TRBD1
V: TRBV7-9
CDR3: CASSTTSSGGGGGEQFF
DNA: TGTGCCAGCAGCACTACCAGCTCAGGGGGCGGAGGAGGTGAGCAGTTCTTC